This TCR beta chain was profiled in a study of regulatory T cells in long-lasting Graves disease. Whole-study results and caveats: The persistent group shared 2,741 public clonotypes, more than the roughly 990 shared by new patients.

Time point given: persistent/refractory GD, antithyroid drugs over 5 years with positive TRAb. Generation of the TCR library employed RNA extracted from PBMCs. Comments on this clonotype: What it binds is not known.

Through Arm-PCR of CDR3 regions and iRepertoire HTBI primers, TCR beta libraries were built. As handled by the study authors: Identification across samples found about 65 TRBV and some 13 TRBJ segments. TCRdb re-called the multiplex PCR reads through MiXCR, storing one row per CDR3 protein. In this record, the V and J calls reflect TCRdb's handling and not the investigators' own analysis. The repertoire includes fewer than 550,000 distinct CDR3 sequences, under 25% of them detected once, and roughly 7.7% sits in the top ten. The TCR sequence derives from a female donor with Graves disease. The starting material was peripheral blood mononuclear cells (PBMCs), obtained when the disease was refractory, from a patient treated with antithyroid drugs.

The CDR3: CASGISAPGADNEKLFF. The CDR3 bases are TGTGCTAGTGGAATCTCGGCGCCTGGCGCGGATAATGAAAAACTGTTTTTT. The rearrangement links TRBV12-5 to TRBJ1-4; D not certain. This CDR3 is 17 amino acids long. Germline CDR1 is LGHNT and CDR2 is FRNRAP. The V end lost 6 bases, the J end lost 4 bases, and 21 bases lay between the germline ends.